The entry below gives a single T cell receptor beta chain sequence along with its context. Its specificity is unknown. This sample was included in a study of early T cells in non-severe SARS-CoV-2 infection. Study outcomes and limitations: In VDJdb matching, anti-spike CD8 responses were favored while private and CD4 specificities went missing.

Molecules of cDNA were individually given unique molecular identifiers that were attached to them. One entry per CDR3 protein results from TCRdb running MiXCR on the 5' RACE reads. The sample lists 37,000 or so distinct CDR3 sequences, roughly 5.9% seen once, with roughly 24% in the top ten. Trimming stripped 3 bases from V and 4 bases from J, with 24 bases between. Germline CDR1 reads SGHTA; CDR2 reads FQGNSA. This CDR3 is 18 amino acids long. The chain is built from TRBV7-2 and TRBJ1-2, with D maybe TRBD1 (6 bases). The receptor's source is an adult who was a healthcare worker with PCR-confirmed SARS-CoV-2 infection or an uninfected control (not recorded which). The sequenced material came from whole blood. The chain's CDR3 is CASSFSSTRGADPYGYTF. The CDR3 bases are TGTGCCAGCAGCTTTAGTAGCACAAGGGGGGCAGATCCCTATGGCTACACCTTC.